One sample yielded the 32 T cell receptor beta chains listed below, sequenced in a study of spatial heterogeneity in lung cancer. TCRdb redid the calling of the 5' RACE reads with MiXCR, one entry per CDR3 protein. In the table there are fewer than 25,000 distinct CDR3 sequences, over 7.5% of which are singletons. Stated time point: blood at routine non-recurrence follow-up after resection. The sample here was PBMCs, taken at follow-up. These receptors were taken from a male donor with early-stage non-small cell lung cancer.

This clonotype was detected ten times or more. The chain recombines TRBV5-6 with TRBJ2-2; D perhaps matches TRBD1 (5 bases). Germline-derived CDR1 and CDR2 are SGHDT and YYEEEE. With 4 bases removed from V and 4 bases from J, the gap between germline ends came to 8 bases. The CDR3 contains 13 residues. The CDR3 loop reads CASSVTVTGELFF. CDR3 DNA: TGTGCCAGCAGCGTGACAGTCACCGGGGAGCTGTTTTTT.

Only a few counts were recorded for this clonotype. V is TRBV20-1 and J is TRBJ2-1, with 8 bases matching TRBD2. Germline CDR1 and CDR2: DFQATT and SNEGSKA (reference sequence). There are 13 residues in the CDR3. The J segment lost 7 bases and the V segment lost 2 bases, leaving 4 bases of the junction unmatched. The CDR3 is CSARLAGINEQFF. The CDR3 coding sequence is TGCAGTGCTAGACTAGCGGGTATAAATGAGCAGTTCTTC.

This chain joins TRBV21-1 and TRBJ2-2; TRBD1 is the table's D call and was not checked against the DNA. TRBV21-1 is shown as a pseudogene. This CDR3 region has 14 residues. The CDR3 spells CASSKGGQTGELFF. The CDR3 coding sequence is TGTGCCAGCAGCAAAGGGGGACAAACTGGGGAGCTGTTTTTT.

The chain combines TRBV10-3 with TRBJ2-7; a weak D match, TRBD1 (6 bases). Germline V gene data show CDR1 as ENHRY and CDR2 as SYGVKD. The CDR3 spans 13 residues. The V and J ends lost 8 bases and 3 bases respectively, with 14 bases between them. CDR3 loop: CAIGNRVFYEQYF. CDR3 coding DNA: TGTGCCATCGGAAACAGGGTGTTCTACGAGCAGTACTTC.

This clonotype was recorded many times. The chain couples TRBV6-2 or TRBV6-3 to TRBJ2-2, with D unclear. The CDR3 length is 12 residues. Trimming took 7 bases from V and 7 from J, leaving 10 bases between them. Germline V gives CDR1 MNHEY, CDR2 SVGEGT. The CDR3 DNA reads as TGTGCCAGCAATGGGAATAGCGGGGAGCTGTTTTTT. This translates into CASNGNSGELFF.

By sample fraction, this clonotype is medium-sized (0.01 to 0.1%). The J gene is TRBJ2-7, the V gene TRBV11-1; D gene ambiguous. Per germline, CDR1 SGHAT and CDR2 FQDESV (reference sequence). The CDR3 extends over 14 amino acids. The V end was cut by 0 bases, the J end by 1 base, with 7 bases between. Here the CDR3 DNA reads TGTGCCAGCAGCTTAGCTGGCAGGTCCTACGAGCAGTACTTC. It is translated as CASSLAGRSYEQYF.

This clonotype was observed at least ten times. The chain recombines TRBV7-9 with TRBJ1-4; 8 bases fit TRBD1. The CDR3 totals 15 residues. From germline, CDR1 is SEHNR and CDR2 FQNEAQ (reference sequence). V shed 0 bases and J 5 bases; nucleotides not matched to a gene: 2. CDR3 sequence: CASSLAGQANEKLFF. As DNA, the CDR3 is TGTGCCAGCAGCTTAGCGGGACAGGCGAATGAAAAACTGTTTTTT.

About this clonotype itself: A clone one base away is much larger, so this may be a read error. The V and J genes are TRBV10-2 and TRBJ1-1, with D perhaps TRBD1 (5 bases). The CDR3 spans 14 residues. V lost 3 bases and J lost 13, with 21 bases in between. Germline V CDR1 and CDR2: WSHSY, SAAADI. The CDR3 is CASSEPTGIRSVFF. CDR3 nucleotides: TGCGCCAGCAGTGAACCAACAGGTATTAGGTCGGTTTTCTTT.

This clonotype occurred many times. This CDR3 is CASSWDEREQYF. Written as DNA, the CDR3 is TGTGCCAGCAGCTGGGACGAACGCGAGCAGTACTTC. This chain links TRBV28 with TRBJ2-7; D tentatively fits TRBD1 or TRBD2 (5 bases each). The V end lost 6 bases, the J end lost 6 bases, and 12 bases lay between the germline ends. The CDR3 has 12 amino acids. Germline V gene sequence: CDR1 MDHEN, CDR2 SYDVKM.

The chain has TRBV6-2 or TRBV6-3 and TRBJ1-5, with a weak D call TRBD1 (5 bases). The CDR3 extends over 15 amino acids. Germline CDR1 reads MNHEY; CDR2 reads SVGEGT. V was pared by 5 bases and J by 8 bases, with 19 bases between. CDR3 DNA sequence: TGTGCCAGCAGTCCCCCGCCCCTGACAGTGAAGCCCCAGCATTTT. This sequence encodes CASSPPPLTVKPQHF.

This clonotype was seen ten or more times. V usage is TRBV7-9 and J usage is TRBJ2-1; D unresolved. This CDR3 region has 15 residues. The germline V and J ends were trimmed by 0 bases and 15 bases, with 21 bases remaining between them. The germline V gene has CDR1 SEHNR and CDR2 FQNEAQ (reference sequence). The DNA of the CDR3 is TGTGCCAGCAGCTTAGCGGGTTTGGTGCTAGGCGTATTGTTCTTC. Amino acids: CASSLAGLVLGVLFF.

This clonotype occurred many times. Written as DNA, the CDR3 is TGTGCCAGCAGCAAGACGACAGAATTCTATGGCTACACCTTC. As protein: CASSKTTEFYGYTF. The chain combines TRBV5-5 with TRBJ1-2, with a possible D match to TRBD1 (5 bases). Germline assignment: CDR1 SGHKS and CDR2 YYEKEE (reference sequence). The CDR3 has 14 residues. V gave up 4 bases and J gave up 4 bases, with 14 bases separating them. The entire variable domain, with the rest obtained from reference TRBV5-5 and TRBJ1-2, is as follows: DAGVTQSPTHLIKTRGQQVTLRCSPISGHKSVSWYQQVLGQGPQFIFQYYEKEERGRGNFPDRFSARQFPNYSSELNVNALLLGDSALYLCASSKTTEFYGYTFGSGTRLTVV.

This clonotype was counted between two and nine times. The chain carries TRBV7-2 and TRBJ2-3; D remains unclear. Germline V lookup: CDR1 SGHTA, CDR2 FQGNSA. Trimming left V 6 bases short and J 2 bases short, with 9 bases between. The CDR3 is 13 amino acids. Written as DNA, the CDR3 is TGTGCCAGCAGGCAACCATCCACAGATACGCAGTATTTT. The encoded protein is CASRQPSTDTQYF.

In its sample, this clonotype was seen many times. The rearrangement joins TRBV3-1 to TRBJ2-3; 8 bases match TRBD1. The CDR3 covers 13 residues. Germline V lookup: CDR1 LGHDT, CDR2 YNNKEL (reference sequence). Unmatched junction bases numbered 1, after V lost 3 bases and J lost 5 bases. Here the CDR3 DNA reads TGTGCCAGCAGCCAGACAGGGGAAGATACGCAGTATTTT. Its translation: CASSQTGEDTQYF.

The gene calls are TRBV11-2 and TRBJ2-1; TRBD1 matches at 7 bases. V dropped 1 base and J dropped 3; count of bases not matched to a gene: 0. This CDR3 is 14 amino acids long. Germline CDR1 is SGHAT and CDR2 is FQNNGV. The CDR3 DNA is TGTGCCAGCAGCTTAGGGGACAGCTACAATGAGCAGTTCTTC. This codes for CASSLGDSYNEQFF.

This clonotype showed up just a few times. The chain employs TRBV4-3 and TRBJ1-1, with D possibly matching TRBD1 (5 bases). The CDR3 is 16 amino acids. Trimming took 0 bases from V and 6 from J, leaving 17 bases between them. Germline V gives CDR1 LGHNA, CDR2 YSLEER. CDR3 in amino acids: CASSQDIREGYAEAFF. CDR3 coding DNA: TGCGCCAGCAGCCAAGATATCAGGGAGGGTTACGCTGAAGCTTTCTTT.

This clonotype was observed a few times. Here the CDR3 DNA reads TGTGCCAGCAGCGAGGGGTCCTCACTCTATGGCTACACCTTC. Translated, it gives CASSEGSSLYGYTF. The chain uses TRBV2 and TRBJ1-2; possibly TRBD1 for D (5 bases). The CDR3 is 14 amino acids. The V end was cut by 6 bases, the J end by 4 bases, with 15 bases between. The germline gives CDR1 SNHLY, CDR2 FYNNEI.

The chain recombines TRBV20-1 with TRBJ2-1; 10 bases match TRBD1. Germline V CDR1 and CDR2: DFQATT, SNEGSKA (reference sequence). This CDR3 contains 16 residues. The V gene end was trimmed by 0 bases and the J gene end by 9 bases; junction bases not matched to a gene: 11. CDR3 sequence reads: CSARDPRDRGDSEQFF. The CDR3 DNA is TGCAGTGCTAGAGATCCTCGGGACAGGGGAGACTCTGAGCAGTTCTTC.

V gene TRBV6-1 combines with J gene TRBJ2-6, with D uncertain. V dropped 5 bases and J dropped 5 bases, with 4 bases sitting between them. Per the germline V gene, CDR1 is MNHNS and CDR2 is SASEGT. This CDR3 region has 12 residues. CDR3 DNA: TGTGCCAGCAGTCCCTGGGCCAACGTCCTGACTTTC. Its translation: CASSPWANVLTF.

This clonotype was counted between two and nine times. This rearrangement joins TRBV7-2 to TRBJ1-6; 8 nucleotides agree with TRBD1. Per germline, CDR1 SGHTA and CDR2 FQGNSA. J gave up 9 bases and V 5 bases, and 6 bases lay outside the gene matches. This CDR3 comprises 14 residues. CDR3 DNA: TGTGCCAGCAGCGCTGACAGGGGCGGTTCACCCCTCCACTTT. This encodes CASSADRGGSPLHF.

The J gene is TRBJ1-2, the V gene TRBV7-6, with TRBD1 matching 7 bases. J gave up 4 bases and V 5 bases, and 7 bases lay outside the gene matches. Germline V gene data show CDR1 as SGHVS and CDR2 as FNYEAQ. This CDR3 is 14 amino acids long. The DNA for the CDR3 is TGTGCCAGCAGCACCCTACAGGGGTCCTATGGCTACACCTTC. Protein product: CASSTLQGSYGYTF.

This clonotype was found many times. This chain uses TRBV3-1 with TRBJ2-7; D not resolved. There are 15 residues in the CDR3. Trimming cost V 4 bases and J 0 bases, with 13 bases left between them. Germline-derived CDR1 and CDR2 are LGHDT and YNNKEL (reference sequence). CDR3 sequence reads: CASSPYASISYEQYF. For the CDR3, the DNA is TGTGCCAGCAGCCCCTATGCCAGCATCTCCTACGAGCAGTACTTC.

The CDR3 DNA is TGTGCCAGCAGTTTGACGACAGCACAACCTTCCTTCTTC. This codes for CASSLTTAQPSFF. This sequence joins TRBV28 and TRBJ2-1, with a tentative D call TRBD1 (5 bases). The CDR3 sequence is 13 residues long. V was clipped by 3 bases and J by 16 bases, with 19 bases between them. Germline CDR1 reads MDHEN; CDR2 reads SYDVKM.

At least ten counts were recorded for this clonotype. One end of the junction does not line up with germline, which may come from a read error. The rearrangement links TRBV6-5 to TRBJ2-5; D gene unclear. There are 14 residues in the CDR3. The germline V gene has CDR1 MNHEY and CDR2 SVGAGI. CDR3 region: CASSYSKQSVTRCF. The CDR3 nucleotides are TGTGCCAGCAGTTACTCGAAACAGTCAGTCACGAGGTGCTTC.

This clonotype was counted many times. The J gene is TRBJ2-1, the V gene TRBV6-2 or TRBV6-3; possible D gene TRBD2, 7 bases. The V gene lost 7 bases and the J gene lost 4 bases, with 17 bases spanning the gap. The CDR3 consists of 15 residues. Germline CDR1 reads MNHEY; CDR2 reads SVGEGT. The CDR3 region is CASIGGGSPYNEQFF. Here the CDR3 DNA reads TGTGCCAGCATAGGGGGGGGCTCGCCGTACAATGAGCAGTTCTTC.

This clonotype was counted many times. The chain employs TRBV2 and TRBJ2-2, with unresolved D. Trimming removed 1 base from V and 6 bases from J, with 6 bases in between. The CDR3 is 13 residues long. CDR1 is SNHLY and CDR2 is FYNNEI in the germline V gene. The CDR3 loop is CASSEEMAGELFF. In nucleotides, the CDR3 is TGTGCCAGCAGTGAAGAGATGGCCGGGGAGCTGTTTTTT. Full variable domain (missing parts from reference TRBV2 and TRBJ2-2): EPEVTQTPSHQVTQMGQEVILRCVPISNHLYFYWYRQILGQKVEFLVSFYNNEISEKSEIFDDQFSVERPDGSNFTLKIRSTKLEDSAMYFCASSEEMAGELFFGEGSRLTVL.

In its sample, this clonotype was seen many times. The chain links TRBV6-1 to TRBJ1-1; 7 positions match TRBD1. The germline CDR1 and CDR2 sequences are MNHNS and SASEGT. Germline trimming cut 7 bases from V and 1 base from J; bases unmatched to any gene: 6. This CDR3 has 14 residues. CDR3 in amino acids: CASTHGTANTEAFF. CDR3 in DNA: TGTGCCAGCACCCATGGGACAGCGAACACTGAAGCTTTCTTT.

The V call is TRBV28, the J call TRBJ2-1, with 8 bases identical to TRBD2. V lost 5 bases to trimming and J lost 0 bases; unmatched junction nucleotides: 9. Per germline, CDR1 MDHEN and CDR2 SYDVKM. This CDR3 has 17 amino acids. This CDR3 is CASSPRTSPNSYNEQFF. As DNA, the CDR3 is TGTGCCAGCAGTCCTAGGACTAGCCCAAACTCCTACAATGAGCAGTTCTTC.

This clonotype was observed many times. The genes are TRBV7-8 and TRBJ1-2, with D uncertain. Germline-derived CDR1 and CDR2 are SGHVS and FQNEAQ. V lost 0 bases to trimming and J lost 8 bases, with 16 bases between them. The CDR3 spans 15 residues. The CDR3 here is CASSLARGSSYGYTF. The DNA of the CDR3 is TGTGCCAGCAGCTTAGCGCGGGGAAGCTCCTACGGCTACACCTTC.

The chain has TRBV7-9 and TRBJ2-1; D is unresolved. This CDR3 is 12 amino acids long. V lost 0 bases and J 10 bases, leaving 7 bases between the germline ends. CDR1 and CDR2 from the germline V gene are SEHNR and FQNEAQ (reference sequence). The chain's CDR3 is CASSLARLEQFF. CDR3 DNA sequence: TGTGCCAGCAGCTTAGCTCGGTTGGAGCAGTTCTTC. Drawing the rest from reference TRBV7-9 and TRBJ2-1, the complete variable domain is DTGVSQNPRHKITKRGQNVTFRCDPISEHNRLYWYRQTLGQGPEFLTYFQNEAQLEKSRLLSDRFSAERPKGSFSTLEIQRTEQGDSAMYLCASSLARLEQFFGPGTRLTVL.

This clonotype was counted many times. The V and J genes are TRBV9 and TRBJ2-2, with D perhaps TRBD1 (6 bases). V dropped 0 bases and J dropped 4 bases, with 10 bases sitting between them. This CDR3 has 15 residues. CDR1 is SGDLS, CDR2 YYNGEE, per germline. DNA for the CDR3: TGTGCCAGCAGCGTAGGTACAGGGCCCACCGGGGAGCTGTTTTTT. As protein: CASSVGTGPTGELFF.

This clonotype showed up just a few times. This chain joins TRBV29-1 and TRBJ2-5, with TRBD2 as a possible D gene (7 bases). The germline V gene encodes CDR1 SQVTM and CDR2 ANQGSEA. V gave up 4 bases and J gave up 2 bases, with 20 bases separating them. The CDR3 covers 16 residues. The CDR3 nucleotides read TGCAGCGTTGCCTTACTAAGGGGGGGATTACAAGAGACCCAGTACTTC. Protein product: CSVALLRGGLQETQYF.